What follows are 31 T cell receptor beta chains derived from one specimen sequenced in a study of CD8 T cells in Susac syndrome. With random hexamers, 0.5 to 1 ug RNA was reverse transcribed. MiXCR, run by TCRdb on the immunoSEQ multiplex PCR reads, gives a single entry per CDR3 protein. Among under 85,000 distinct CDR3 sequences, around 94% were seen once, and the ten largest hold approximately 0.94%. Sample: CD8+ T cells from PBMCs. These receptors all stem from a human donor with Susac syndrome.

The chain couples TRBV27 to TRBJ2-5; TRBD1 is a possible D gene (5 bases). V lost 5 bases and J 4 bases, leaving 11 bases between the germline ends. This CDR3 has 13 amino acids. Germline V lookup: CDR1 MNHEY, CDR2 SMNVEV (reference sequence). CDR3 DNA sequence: TGTGCCAGCAGTCGAAGGGGATCAGAGACCCAGTACTTC. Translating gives CASSRRGSETQYF.

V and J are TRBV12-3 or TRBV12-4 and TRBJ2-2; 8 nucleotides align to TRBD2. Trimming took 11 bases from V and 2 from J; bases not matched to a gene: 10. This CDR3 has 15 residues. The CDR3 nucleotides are TGTGCCTTCTGGTCGAGCGGGAGAAACACCGGGGAGCTGTTTTTT. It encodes CAFWSSGRNTGELFF.

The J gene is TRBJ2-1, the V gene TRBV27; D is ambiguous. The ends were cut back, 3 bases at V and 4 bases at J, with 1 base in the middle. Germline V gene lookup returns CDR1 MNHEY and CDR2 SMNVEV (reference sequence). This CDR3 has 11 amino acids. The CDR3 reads CASSLYNEQFF. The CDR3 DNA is TGTGCCAGCAGTTTGTACAATGAGCAGTTCTTC.

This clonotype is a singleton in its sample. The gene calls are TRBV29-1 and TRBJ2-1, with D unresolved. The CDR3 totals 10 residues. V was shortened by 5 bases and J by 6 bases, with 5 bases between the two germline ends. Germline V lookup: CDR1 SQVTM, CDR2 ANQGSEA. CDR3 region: CSVHSNEQFF. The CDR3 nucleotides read TGCAGCGTTCACTCCAATGAGCAGTTCTTC.

CDR3 residues: CAISARGTTDTQYF. CDR3 sequence (DNA): TGTGCCATCAGTGCCAGGGGGACCACAGATACGCAGTATTTT. This chain joins TRBV10-3 and TRBJ2-3; TRBD1 agrees at 7 bases. This CDR3 contains 14 residues. Per germline, CDR1 ENHRY and CDR2 SYGVKD. After removal of 4 bases from V and 2 bases from J, the junction contained 3 bases not matched to a gene.

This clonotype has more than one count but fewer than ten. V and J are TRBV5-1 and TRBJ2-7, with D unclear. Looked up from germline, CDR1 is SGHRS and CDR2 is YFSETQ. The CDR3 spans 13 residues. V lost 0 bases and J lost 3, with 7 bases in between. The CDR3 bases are TGCGCCAGCAGCTTGGGAACGAACTACGAGCAGTACTTC. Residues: CASSLGTNYEQYF. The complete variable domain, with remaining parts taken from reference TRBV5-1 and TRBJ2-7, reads KAGVTQTPRYLIKTRGQQVTLSCSPISGHRSVSWYQQTPGQGLQFLFEYFSETQRNKGNFPGRFSGRQFSNSRSEMNVSTLELGDSALYLCASSLGTNYEQYFGPGTRLTVT.

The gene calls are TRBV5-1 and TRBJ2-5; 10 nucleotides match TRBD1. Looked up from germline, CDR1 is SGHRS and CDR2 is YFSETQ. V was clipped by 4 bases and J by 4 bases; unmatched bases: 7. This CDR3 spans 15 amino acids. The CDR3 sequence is CASSPPGQGIETQYF. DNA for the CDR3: TGCGCCAGCAGCCCCCCGGGACAGGGGATAGAGACCCAGTACTTC.

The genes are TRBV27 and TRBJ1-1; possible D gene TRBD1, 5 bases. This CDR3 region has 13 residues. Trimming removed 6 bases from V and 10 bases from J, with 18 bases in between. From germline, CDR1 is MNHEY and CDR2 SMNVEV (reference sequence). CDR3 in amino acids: CASSRVIGVGAFF. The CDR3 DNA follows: TGTGCCAGCAGCAGGGTAATAGGAGTTGGAGCTTTCTTT.

CDR3 sequence reads: CASSLEGLPTYEQYF. The CDR3 region has the DNA TGTGCCAGCAGCTTGGAAGGGTTGCCTACCTACGAGCAGTACTTC. V usage is TRBV7-8 and J usage is TRBJ2-7, with D uncertain. Trimming shortened V by 3 bases and J by 2 bases, and 14 bases separated the two germline ends. CDR3 size: 15 residues. The germline gives CDR1 SGHVS, CDR2 FQNEAQ.

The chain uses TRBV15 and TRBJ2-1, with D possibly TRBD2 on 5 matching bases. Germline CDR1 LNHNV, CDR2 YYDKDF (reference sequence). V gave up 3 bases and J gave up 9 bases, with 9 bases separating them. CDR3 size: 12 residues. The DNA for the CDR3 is TGTGCCACCAGCAGTCTGAGGGCTGAGCAGTTCTTC. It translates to CATSSLRAEQFF.

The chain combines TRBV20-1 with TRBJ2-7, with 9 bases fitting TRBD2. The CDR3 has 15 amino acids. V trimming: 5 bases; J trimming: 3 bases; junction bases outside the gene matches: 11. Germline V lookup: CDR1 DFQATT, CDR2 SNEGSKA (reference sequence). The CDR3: CSADPPGLAGYEQYF. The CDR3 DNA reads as TGCAGTGCTGACCCCCCGGGACTAGCAGGCTACGAGCAGTACTTC.

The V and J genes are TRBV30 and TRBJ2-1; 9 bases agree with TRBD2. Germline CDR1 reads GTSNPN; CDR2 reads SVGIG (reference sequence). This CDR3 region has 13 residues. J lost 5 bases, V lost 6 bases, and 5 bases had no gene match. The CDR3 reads CACDSGRNNEQFF. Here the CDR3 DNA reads TGTGCCTGTGACAGCGGGAGGAACAATGAGCAGTTCTTC.

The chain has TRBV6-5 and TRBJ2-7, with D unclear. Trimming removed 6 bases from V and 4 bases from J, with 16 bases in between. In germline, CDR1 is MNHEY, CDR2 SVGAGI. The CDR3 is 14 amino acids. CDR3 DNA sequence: TGTGCCAGCAGCCCCTTCCTCAGCGCTTACGAGCAGTACTTC. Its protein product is CASSPFLSAYEQYF.

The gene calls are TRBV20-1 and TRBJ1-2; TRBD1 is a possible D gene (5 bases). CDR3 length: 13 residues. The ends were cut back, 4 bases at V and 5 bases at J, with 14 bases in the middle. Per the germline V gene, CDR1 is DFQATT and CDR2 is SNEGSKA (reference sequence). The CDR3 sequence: CSAKEQGGYGYTF. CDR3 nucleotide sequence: TGCAGTGCTAAGGAGCAGGGAGGGTATGGCTACACCTTC.

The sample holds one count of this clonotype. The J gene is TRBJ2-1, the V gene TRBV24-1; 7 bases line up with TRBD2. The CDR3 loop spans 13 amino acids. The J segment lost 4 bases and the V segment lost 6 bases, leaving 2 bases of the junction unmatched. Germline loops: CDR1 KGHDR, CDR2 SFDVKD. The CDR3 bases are TGTGCCACCAGTCCCGGGGGGTACAATGAGCAGTTCTTC. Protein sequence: CATSPGGYNEQFF.

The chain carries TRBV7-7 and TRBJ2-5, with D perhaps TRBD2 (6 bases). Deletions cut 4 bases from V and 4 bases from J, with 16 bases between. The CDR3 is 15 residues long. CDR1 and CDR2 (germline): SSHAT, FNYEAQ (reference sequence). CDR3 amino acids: CASSWGGDWGETQYF. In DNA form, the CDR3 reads TGTGCCAGCAGCTGGGGTGGGGACTGGGGAGAGACCCAGTACTTC.

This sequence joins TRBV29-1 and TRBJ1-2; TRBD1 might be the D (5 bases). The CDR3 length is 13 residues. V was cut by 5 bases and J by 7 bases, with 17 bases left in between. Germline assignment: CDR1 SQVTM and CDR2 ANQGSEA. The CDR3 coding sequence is TGCAGCGTTCCCCTCGGGACGGCTTCTGGCTACACCTTC. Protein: CSVPLGTASGYTF.

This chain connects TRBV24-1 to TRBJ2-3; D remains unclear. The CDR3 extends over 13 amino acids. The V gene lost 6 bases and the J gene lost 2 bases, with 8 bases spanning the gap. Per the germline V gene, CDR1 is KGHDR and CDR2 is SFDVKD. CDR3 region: CATSLSDTDTQYF. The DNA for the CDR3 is TGTGCCACCAGTCTAAGTGACACAGATACGCAGTATTTT.

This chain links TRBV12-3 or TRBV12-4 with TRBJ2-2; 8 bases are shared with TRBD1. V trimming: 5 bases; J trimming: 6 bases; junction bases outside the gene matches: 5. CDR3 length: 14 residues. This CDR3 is CASSPTGAAGELFF. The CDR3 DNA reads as TGTGCCAGCAGTCCGACAGGGGCCGCCGGGGAGCTGTTTTTT.

The CDR3 is CSARGDSYNEQFF. The DNA of the CDR3 is TGCAGTGCTAGAGGAGACAGCTACAATGAGCAGTTCTTC. The chain combines TRBV20-1 with TRBJ2-1; TRBD1 might be the D (5 bases). CDR3 length equals 13 residues. The V end lost 1 base, the J end lost 3 bases, and 7 bases lay between the germline ends. Per the germline V gene, CDR1 is DFQATT and CDR2 is SNEGSKA (reference sequence).

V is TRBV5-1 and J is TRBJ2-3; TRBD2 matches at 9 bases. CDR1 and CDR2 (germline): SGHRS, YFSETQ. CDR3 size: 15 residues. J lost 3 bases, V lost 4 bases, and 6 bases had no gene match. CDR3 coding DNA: TGCGCCAGCAGCGGCGGGCGGGAGGGTACAGATACGCAGTATTTT. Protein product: CASSGGREGTDTQYF.

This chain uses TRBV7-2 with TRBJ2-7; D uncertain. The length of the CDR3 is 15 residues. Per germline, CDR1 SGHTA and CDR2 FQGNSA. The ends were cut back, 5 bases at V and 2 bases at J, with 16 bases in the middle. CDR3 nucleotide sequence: TGTGCCAGCAGCCTGAGCAATGCGGACCCCTACGAGCAGTACTTC. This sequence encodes CASSLSNADPYEQYF.

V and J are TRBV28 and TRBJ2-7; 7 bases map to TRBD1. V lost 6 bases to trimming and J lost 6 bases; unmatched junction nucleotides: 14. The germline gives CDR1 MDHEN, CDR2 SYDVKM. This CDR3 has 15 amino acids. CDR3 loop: CASRPRGGSRFEQYF. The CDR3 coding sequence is TGTGCCAGCAGACCTCGAGGGGGCAGTAGGTTCGAGCAGTACTTC.

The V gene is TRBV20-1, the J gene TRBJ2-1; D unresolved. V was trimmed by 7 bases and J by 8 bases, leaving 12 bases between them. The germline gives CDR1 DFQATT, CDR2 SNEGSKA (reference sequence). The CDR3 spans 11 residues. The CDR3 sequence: CSVTPPYEQFF. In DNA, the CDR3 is TGCAGTGTCACCCCCCCCTATGAGCAGTTCTTC.

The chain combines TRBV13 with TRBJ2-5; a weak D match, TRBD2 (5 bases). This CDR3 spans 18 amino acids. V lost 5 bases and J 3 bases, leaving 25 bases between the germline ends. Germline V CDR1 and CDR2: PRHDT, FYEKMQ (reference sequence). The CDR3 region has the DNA TGTGCCAGCAGCCGACAAGCCGGACTCAAGGAGGAGAAAGAGACCCAGTACTTC. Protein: CASSRQAGLKEEKETQYF. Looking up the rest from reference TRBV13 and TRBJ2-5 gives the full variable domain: AAGVIQSPRHLIKEKRETATLKCYPIPRHDTVYWYQQGPGQDPQFLISFYEKMQSDKGSIPDRFSAQQFSDYHSELNMSSLELGDSALYFCASSRQAGLKEEKETQYFGPGTRLLVL.

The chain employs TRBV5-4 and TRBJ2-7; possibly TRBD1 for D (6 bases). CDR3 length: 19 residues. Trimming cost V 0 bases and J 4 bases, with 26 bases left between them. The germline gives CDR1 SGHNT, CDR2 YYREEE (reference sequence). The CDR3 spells CASSLDGAPGASEVYEQYF. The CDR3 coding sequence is TGTGCCAGCAGCTTGGACGGGGCCCCAGGGGCGTCCGAGGTTTACGAGCAGTACTTC. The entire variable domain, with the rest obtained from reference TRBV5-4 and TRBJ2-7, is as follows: ETGVTQSPTHLIKTRGQQVTLRCSSQSGHNTVSWYQQALGQGPQFIFQYYREEENGRGNFPPRFSGLQFPNYSSELNVNALELDDSALYLCASSLDGAPGASEVYEQYFGPGTRLTVT.

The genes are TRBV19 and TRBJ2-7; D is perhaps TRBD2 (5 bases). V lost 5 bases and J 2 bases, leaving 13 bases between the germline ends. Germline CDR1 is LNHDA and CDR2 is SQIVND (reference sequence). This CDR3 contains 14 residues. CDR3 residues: CASSSGNPAYEQYF. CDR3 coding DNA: TGTGCCAGTAGTTCGGGAAATCCAGCCTACGAGCAGTACTTC.

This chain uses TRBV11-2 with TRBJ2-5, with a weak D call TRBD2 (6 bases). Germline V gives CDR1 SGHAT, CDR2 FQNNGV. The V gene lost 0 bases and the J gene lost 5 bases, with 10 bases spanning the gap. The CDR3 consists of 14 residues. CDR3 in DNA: TGTGCCAGCAGCTTAGACGGGAGCGGTGAGACCCAGTACTTC. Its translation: CASSLDGSGETQYF.

The CDR3 region has the DNA TGCGCCAGCAGCTTGGTGGGCAGGGACTACGAGCAGTACTTC. Amino acid sequence: CASSLVGRDYEQYF. This rearrangement joins TRBV5-1 to TRBJ2-7, with D possibly being TRBD1 (5 bases). V shed 0 bases and J shed 3 bases, with 10 bases lying between them. The CDR3 loop spans 14 amino acids. Germline V gene data show CDR1 as SGHRS and CDR2 as YFSETQ.

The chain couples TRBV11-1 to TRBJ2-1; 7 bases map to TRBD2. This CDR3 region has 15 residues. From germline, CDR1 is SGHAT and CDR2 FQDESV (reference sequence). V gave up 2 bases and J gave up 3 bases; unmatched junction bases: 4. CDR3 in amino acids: CASSLKAGVYNEQFF. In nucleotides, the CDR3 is TGTGCCAGCAGCTTAAAGGCGGGGGTCTACAATGAGCAGTTCTTC.

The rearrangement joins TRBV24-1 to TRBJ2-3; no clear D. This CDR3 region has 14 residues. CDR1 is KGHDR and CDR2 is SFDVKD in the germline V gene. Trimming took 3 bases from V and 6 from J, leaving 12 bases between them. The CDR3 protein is CATSDKLSGDTQYF. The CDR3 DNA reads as TGTGCCACCAGTGATAAACTCTCCGGGGATACGCAGTATTTT.